What follows are 2 T cell receptor beta chains derived from one specimen sequenced in a study of metastatic and nonmetastatic thyroid tumors. TCRdb redid the clone calls on the PCR reads using MiXCR. This sample has about 40,000 clones; roughly 10% occur once, and the top ten carry 20% to 25%. No treatment of any kind had been given to any patient before thyroid surgery. The specimen sequenced was blood. These receptors all come from a female donor with papillary thyroid cancer or a benign thyroid nodule (not recorded which). Some clones in this sample may be carry-over from other donors' samples.

This clone was observed at least ten times. The rearrangement uses TRBV20-1 and TRBJ2-3, with D tentatively TRBD2 (6 bases). Trimming removed 4 bases at V and 3 bases at J, with 14 bases between. Germline loops: CDR1 DFQATT, CDR2 SNEGSKA (reference sequence). The length of the CDR3 is 14 residues. The DNA of the CDR3 is TGCAGTGCTAAACCAGCGGGCCGAACAGATACGCAGTATTTT. This gives the protein CSAKPAGRTDTQYF.

This clone was counted many times. The chain is built from TRBV11-2 and TRBJ2-7, with 12 positions matching TRBD2. The trim removed 5 bases at V and 3 bases at J, leaving 5 bases unmatched. The CDR3 loop spans 15 amino acids. Germline loops: CDR1 SGHAT, CDR2 FQNNGV. The CDR3 region is CASSISSGGVYEQYF. The CDR3 DNA sequence: TGTGCCAGCAGCATATCTAGCGGGGGGGTCTACGAGCAGTACTTC.